These 15 T cell receptor beta chains were sequenced from one sample in a study of OX40 agonist ivuxolimab in advanced cancers. Method: immunoSEQ multiplex PCR; TCRdb's copy keeps in-frame clones and lacks some. The table lists about 79,000 clones, approximately 94% of them singletons. The sequencing used CD4+ or CD8+ T cells sorted from blood, collected in a trial of the OX40 agonist ivuxolimab. Every receptor here comes from an adult with an advanced solid tumor such as melanoma, head and neck, liver or kidney cancer.

V is TRBV27 and J is TRBJ2-7; TRBD1 is a possible D gene (9 bases). CDR3 length equals 20 residues. With 6 bases removed from V and 3 bases from J, the gap between germline ends came to 33 bases. The germline CDR1 and CDR2 sequences are MNHEY and SMNVEV (reference sequence). In DNA form, the CDR3 reads TGTGCCAGCAGCCAGACAGGGGGAGCGGGAGCAAATGGAATCGTCTACGAGCAGTACTTC. Translation: CASSQTGGAGANGIVYEQYF.

The V gene is TRBV6-5, the J gene TRBJ1-5; no firm D call. V lost 1 base and J lost 3, with 10 bases in between. The CDR3 loop spans 15 amino acids. The germline V gene encodes CDR1 MNHEY and CDR2 SVGAGI. The CDR3 DNA is TGTGCCAGCAGTTACTACTCAGGAGACAATCAGCCCCAGCATTTT. Residues: CASSYYSGDNQPQHF.

The chain links TRBV5-4 to TRBJ2-7, with a possible D match to TRBD2 (5 bases). The germline CDR1 and CDR2 sequences are SGHNT and YYREEE (reference sequence). V lost 1 base, J lost 1 base, and 9 bases lay in between. There are 14 residues in the CDR3. CDR3 in DNA: TGTGCCAGCAGCTTGAGCACTAGATCCTACGAGCAGTACTTC. Translation: CASSLSTRSYEQYF.

The chain carries TRBV6-4 and TRBJ1-1; tentatively, D is TRBD1 (5 bases). The CDR3 is 15 amino acids. Trimming pared 4 bases from V and 1 base from J, leaving 13 bases between. Germline-derived CDR1 and CDR2 are MRHNA and SNTAGT. The CDR3 loop is CASSVGGLRNTEAFF. Written as DNA, the CDR3 is TGTGCCAGCAGTGTCGGGGGGTTAAGGAACACTGAAGCTTTCTTT.

This chain joins TRBV4-3 and TRBJ2-2, with D tentatively TRBD2 (5 bases). V was shortened by 1 base and J by 4 bases, with 13 bases between the two germline ends. CDR3 length: 16 residues. Germline lookup yields CDR1 LGHNA and CDR2 YSLEER. The CDR3 coding sequence is TGCGCCAGCAGCCAAGCATCCGGGAATCCCACCGGGGAGCTGTTTTTT. Translating it yields CASSQASGNPTGELFF.

This chain links TRBV4-3 with TRBJ1-1; no reliable D call. CDR1 is LGHNA, CDR2 YSLEER, per germline. Trimming took 1 base from V and 5 from J, leaving 11 bases between them. The CDR3 consists of 14 residues. Here the CDR3 reads CASSQVVPGTEAFF. The CDR3, as DNA: TGCGCCAGCAGCCAAGTAGTACCTGGGACTGAAGCTTTCTTT.

The rearrangement uses TRBV2 and TRBJ2-7; TRBD2 matches at 7 bases. The CDR3 totals 15 residues. Unmatched junction bases numbered 5, after V lost 1 base and J lost 2 bases. Germline assignment: CDR1 SNHLY and CDR2 FYNNEI. The CDR3, as DNA: TGTGCCAGCAGTGAAGGGGCGGGGGAACCCTACGAGCAGTACTTC. This translates into CASSEGAGEPYEQYF.

This chain connects TRBV6-1 to TRBJ1-4; D gene ambiguous. This CDR3 has 13 residues. CDR1 is MNHNS, CDR2 SASEGT, per germline. V was trimmed by 1 base and J by 11 bases, leaving 11 bases between them. The CDR3 loop reads CASSEDPAYKLFF. CDR3 sequence (DNA): TGTGCCAGCAGTGAAGATCCAGCCTACAAACTGTTTTTT.

This chain links TRBV7-9 with TRBJ2-7; possibly TRBD1 for D (6 bases). The germline V gene has CDR1 SEHNR and CDR2 FQNEAQ (reference sequence). This CDR3 contains 19 residues. Trimming removed 1 base at V and 2 bases at J, with 24 bases between. This CDR3 is CASSLVIPSAGVRAYEQYF. For the CDR3, the DNA is TGTGCCAGCAGCTTAGTCATTCCCTCAGCAGGGGTGAGGGCCTACGAGCAGTACTTC.

V and J are TRBV27 and TRBJ2-2, with 7 bases lining up with TRBD2. Germline CDR1 MNHEY, CDR2 SMNVEV (reference sequence). The CDR3 totals 15 residues. Germline trimming cut 4 bases from V and 0 bases from J; bases unmatched to any gene: 2. CDR3 in DNA: TGTGCCAGCAGTTGGGCGGGAGCGAACACCGGGGAGCTGTTTTTT. It codes for CASSWAGANTGELFF.

In DNA, the CDR3 is TGTGCCAGTAGTGCGTCGGGGGCCACTGAAGCTTTCTTT. As protein: CASSASGATEAFF. The genes are TRBV19 and TRBJ1-1; maybe TRBD1 (6 bases). The CDR3 extends over 13 amino acids. Trimming removed 5 bases at V and 4 bases at J, with 11 bases between. The germline CDR1 and CDR2 sequences are LNHDA and SQIVND (reference sequence).

This chain uses TRBV27 with TRBJ1-2; D gene unclear. Trimming pared 8 bases from V and 0 bases from J, leaving 10 bases between. The CDR3 contains 13 residues. Germline values: CDR1 MNHEY, CDR2 SMNVEV (reference sequence). The CDR3 spells CASGNGPNYGYTF. The CDR3 nucleotides are TGTGCCAGCGGTAATGGGCCTAACTATGGCTACACCTTC.

This sequence joins TRBV5-4 and TRBJ2-5; 10 bases are shared with TRBD2. The CDR3 has 16 residues. The trim removed 4 bases at V and 1 base at J, leaving 7 bases unmatched. CDR1 and CDR2 (germline): SGHNT, YYREEE (reference sequence). As DNA, the CDR3 is TGTGCCAGCAGCCCAGGACTAGCGGACTTCCAAGAGACCCAGTACTTC. This sequence encodes CASSPGLADFQETQYF.

The gene calls are TRBV27 and TRBJ2-7; 10 positions match TRBD1. The CDR3 totals 14 residues. Germline CDR1 MNHEY, CDR2 SMNVEV (reference sequence). V lost 7 bases and J lost 2; bases outside the gene matches: 5. The CDR3 sequence: CASKPGTGAYEQYF. Here the CDR3 DNA reads TGTGCCAGCAAACCCGGGACAGGGGCCTACGAGCAGTACTTC.

The chain couples TRBV7-2 to TRBJ2-1; 7 positions match TRBD2. The CDR3 runs 14 residues. The trim removed 4 bases at V and 7 bases at J, leaving 7 bases unmatched. Germline assignment: CDR1 SGHTA and CDR2 FQGNSA. The CDR3 sequence is CASSSKRDWNEQFF. The CDR3 DNA reads as TGTGCCAGCAGCTCGAAGCGGGATTGGAATGAGCAGTTCTTC.